Presented here are 30 T cell receptor beta chains from one specimen sequenced in a study of long-term antiretroviral therapy in people with HIV. The run of the v3.0 immunoSEQ assay was at survey level. TCRdb's table, derived via immunoSEQ multiplex PCR, lists solely in-frame clones and lacks some. The sample records 30,000 to 40,000 clones, roughly 80% being singletons. The sequencing used unsorted PBMCs, collected 0.4 years before starting antiretroviral therapy. The receptors derive from a man between 18 and 35 years old with HIV.

The rearrangement links TRBV9 to TRBJ2-5; possibly TRBD1 or TRBD2 for D (6 bases each). V dropped 7 bases and J dropped 0 bases, with 13 bases sitting between them. Germline-derived CDR1 and CDR2 are SGDLS and YYNGEE. This CDR3 is built from 14 residues. CDR3 loop: CASGPGADQETQYF. In DNA, the CDR3 is TGTGCCAGCGGTCCGGGGGCGGACCAAGAGACCCAGTACTTC.

The chain joins TRBV10-3 to TRBJ2-7; the match to TRBD2 covers 10 bases. Trimming took 4 bases from V and 5 from J; bases not matched to a gene: 8. Per germline, CDR1 ENHRY and CDR2 SYGVKD. This CDR3 is built from 15 residues. In DNA form, the CDR3 reads TGTGCCATCAGTGCAAGCGGGGGGGCCGTCGACGAGCAGTACTTC. As protein: CAISASGGAVDEQYF.

The J gene is TRBJ1-5, the V gene TRBV19, with 10 bases identical to TRBD1. Germline V gene data show CDR1 as LNHDA and CDR2 as SQIVND (reference sequence). CDR3 length equals 16 residues. V gave up 3 bases and J gave up 7 bases; unmatched junction bases: 9. CDR3 sequence: CASSILRGQGRQPQHF. The CDR3 DNA is TGTGCCAGTAGTATTCTCCGGGGACAGGGGAGACAGCCCCAGCATTTT.

The rearrangement uses TRBV7-6 and TRBJ2-2; 11 bases are shared with TRBD2. The CDR3 has 16 amino acids. Germline V lookup: CDR1 SGHVS, CDR2 FNYEAQ. V lost 5 bases, J lost 5 bases, and 7 bases stayed unmatched. CDR3 in DNA: TGTGCCAGCAGCCCCTTTCTAGCGGGGGGTACCGGGGAGCTGTTTTTT. Translated: CASSPFLAGGTGELFF.

Worth noting for this clone: One end of the junction fails to match germline, which may point to a read error. The J gene is TRBJ2-1, the V gene TRBV7-7, with 8 positions matching TRBD2. Germline-derived CDR1 and CDR2 are SSHAT and FNYEAQ (reference sequence). The CDR3 is made up of 15 amino acids. The CDR3 DNA is TGTGCTAGCAGCTTAGGGACTAGTTGGGGCAATGAGCAGTTCTTC. It yields the protein CASSLGTSWGNEQFF.

The chain joins TRBV14 to TRBJ1-6, with a tentative D call TRBD1 (6 bases). This CDR3 spans 15 amino acids. Germline V gene lookup returns CDR1 SGHDN and CDR2 FVKESK. V lost 1 base to trimming and J lost 15 bases, with 19 bases between them. The CDR3 sequence is CASSQVKSPGQNLHF. The CDR3 nucleotides are TGTGCCAGCAGCCAAGTCAAGAGCCCTGGACAGAACCTCCACTTT.

The chain combines TRBV13 with TRBJ1-3; 12 bases fit TRBD2. The closer fit of TRBJ2-2 to the DNA end suggests the J call may be wrong. Germline CDR1 PRHDT, CDR2 FYEKMQ (reference sequence). The CDR3 contains 19 residues. As DNA, the CDR3 is TGTGCCAGCAGCTTACTAGCGGGAGGGCCTCTGGCGAACACCGGGGAGCTGTTTTTT. Translating gives CASSLLAGGPLANTGELFF.

The V gene is TRBV2, the J gene TRBJ1-2; D gene uncertain. This CDR3 has 12 amino acids. V was pared by 10 bases and J by 4 bases, with 13 bases between. The V gene's germline CDR1 is SNHLY and CDR2 FYNNEI. The DNA for the CDR3 is TGTGCCACCCGGGGAGGGCCCTATGGCTACACCTTC. Residues: CATRGGPYGYTF.

The rearrangement links TRBV21-1 to TRBJ2-4; the tabulated D call, TRBD1, remains unverified against the DNA. TRBV21-1 counts as a pseudogene. The CDR3 length is 16 residues. The CDR3 nucleotides read TGTGCCAGCAGCAAAGAACAGAGAGTAGCCAAAAACATTCAGTACTTC. Translating it yields CASSKEQRVAKNIQYF.

CDR3 amino acids: CASSQGTTGANVLTF. In DNA form, the CDR3 reads TGCGCCAGCAGCCAGGGGACAACTGGGGCCAACGTCCTGACTTTC. The chain uses TRBV4-3 and TRBJ2-6, with D perhaps matching TRBD1 (6 bases). The germline V gene encodes CDR1 LGHNA and CDR2 YSLEER. With 3 bases removed from V and 2 bases from J, the gap between germline ends came to 8 bases. CDR3 size: 15 residues.

The gene calls are TRBV5-5 and TRBJ1-1; D ambiguous. Germline CDR1 is SGHKS and CDR2 is YYEKEE (reference sequence). V was pared by 2 bases and J by 0 bases, with 11 bases between. This CDR3 region has 15 residues. This CDR3 reads CASSFHHTLNTEAFF. The DNA of the CDR3 is TGTGCCAGCAGCTTTCATCATACTCTGAACACTGAAGCTTTCTTT.

Remarks on this clone: The junction and the germline gene differ at one end; a read error may be behind it. The rearrangement links TRBV7-7 to TRBJ2-5; D possibly corresponds to TRBD1 (6 bases). Germline V gene lookup returns CDR1 SSHAT and CDR2 FNYEAQ (reference sequence). The CDR3 extends over 12 amino acids. The CDR3 DNA reads TGTGCTAGCAGCTTACAGGGAGAGACCCAGTACTTC. The encoded protein is CASSLQGETQYF. Supplemented by reference TRBV7-7 and TRBJ2-5, the full variable domain reads GAGVSQSPRYKVTKRGQDVTLRCDPISSHATLYWYQQALGQGPEFLTYFNYEAQPDKSGLPSDRFSAERPEGSISTLTIQRTEQRDSAMYRCASSLQGETQYFGPGTRLLVL.

This clone was counted a single time. This chain connects TRBV7-8 to TRBJ2-7; D is unresolved. The V gene's germline CDR1 is SGHVS and CDR2 FQNEAQ. This CDR3 has 18 residues. Between the trimmed V and J ends, which lost 3 bases and 0 bases, there was a span of 21 bases. The CDR3 sequence is CASSFGSRVQLSSYEQYF. The DNA of the CDR3 is TGTGCCAGCAGCTTCGGTAGTAGGGTTCAGCTTAGCTCCTACGAGCAGTACTTC. The full variable domain, in which reference TRBV7-8 and TRBJ2-7 provide the parts outside the CDR3, is GAGVSQSPRYKVAKRGQDVALRCDPISGHVSLFWYQQALGQGPEFLTYFQNEAQLDKSGLPSDRFFAERPEGSVSTLKIQRTQQEDSAVYLCASSFGSRVQLSSYEQYFGPGTRLTVT.

V and J are TRBV5-4 and TRBJ2-7; 7 nucleotides match TRBD2. The trim removed 4 bases at V and 0 bases at J, leaving 7 bases unmatched. The CDR3 extends over 15 amino acids. CDR1 is SGHNT and CDR2 is YYREEE in the germline V gene (reference sequence). Written as DNA, the CDR3 is TGTGCCAGCAGCCCCTCCGGGAGGTCCTCCTACGAGCAGTACTTC. It yields the protein CASSPSGRSSYEQYF.

Details on this clone: The identical CDR3 is also encoded by other nucleotide sequences in the sample. The J gene is TRBJ2-3, the V gene TRBV5-1; possibly TRBD2 for D (5 bases). Germline lookup yields CDR1 SGHRS and CDR2 YFSETQ. V lost 2 bases and J lost 4, with 14 bases in between. This CDR3 spans 15 amino acids. DNA of the CDR3: TGCGCCAGCAGCTTACGCCTCCTCGGGGCAGATACGCAGTATTTT. Protein sequence: CASSLRLLGADTQYF. Supplemented by reference TRBV5-1 and TRBJ2-3, the full variable domain reads KAGVTQTPRYLIKTRGQQVTLSCSPISGHRSVSWYQQTPGQGLQFLFEYFSETQRNKGNFPGRFSGRQFSNSRSEMNVSTLELGDSALYLCASSLRLLGADTQYFGPGTRLTVL.

The chain couples TRBV6-1 to TRBJ2-7; 9 bases align to TRBD1. Germline assignment: CDR1 MNHNS and CDR2 SASEGT. The ends lost 4 bases at V and 1 base at J; junction bases unmatched: 2. This CDR3 is 14 amino acids long. The chain's CDR3 is CASSVGQGSYEQYF. CDR3 nucleotide sequence: TGTGCCAGCAGTGTGGGACAGGGTTCCTACGAGCAGTACTTC.

The chain uses TRBV4-2 and TRBJ2-7, with D tentatively TRBD2 (5 bases). Trimming cost V 5 bases and J 2 bases, with 13 bases left between them. This CDR3 has 14 amino acids. Germline CDR1 and CDR2: LGHNA and YNFKEQ. The DNA of the CDR3 is TGTGCCAGCAGCTTCGGCGGGTCGACCTACGAGCAGTACTTC. Translation gives CASSFGGSTYEQYF.

This clone has just a few counts. The chain uses TRBV7-3 and TRBJ2-5, with 8 bases identical to TRBD1. CDR3 length: 13 amino acids. CDR1 and CDR2 from the germline V gene are SGHTA and FQGTGA. Losses at the gene ends were 4 bases for V and 6 bases for J; bases not matched to a gene: 4. The CDR3 loop reads CASSSGQVQTQYF. The CDR3 DNA reads TGTGCCAGCAGCTCGGGACAGGTACAGACCCAGTACTTC.

The CDR3 here is CASTSGGRHEQYF. The CDR3 bases are TGCGCCAGCACTAGCGGGGGCCGCCACGAGCAGTACTTC. The rearrangement links TRBV5-1 to TRBJ2-7; 10 bases map to TRBD2. Trimming took 6 bases from V and 5 from J; bases not matched to a gene: 5. This CDR3 is 13 amino acids long. Germline lookup yields CDR1 SGHRS and CDR2 YFSETQ.

The V gene is TRBV6-1, the J gene TRBJ2-5, with D possibly TRBD2 on 5 matching bases. This CDR3 is 15 amino acids long. Germline CDR1 is MNHNS and CDR2 is SASEGT. The ends were cut back, 1 base at V and 1 base at J, with 10 bases in the middle. The CDR3 sequence: CASSEGWGVQETQYF. DNA of the CDR3: TGTGCCAGCAGTGAAGGGTGGGGAGTCCAAGAGACCCAGTACTTC.

The V call is TRBV11-1, the J call TRBJ2-5; 10 bases map to TRBD2. The V gene's germline CDR1 is SGHAT and CDR2 FQDESV (reference sequence). The CDR3 sequence is 17 residues long. V lost 5 bases to trimming and J lost 5 bases; unmatched junction nucleotides: 14. The CDR3 region has the DNA TGTGCCAGCAGCCCCCCAGGTACGGGACTAGCGAGGGAGACCCAGTACTTC. Translating gives CASSPPGTGLARETQYF. Drawing the rest from reference TRBV11-1 and TRBJ2-5, the complete variable domain is EAEVAQSPRYKITEKSQAVAFWCDPISGHATLYWYRQILGQGPELLVQFQDESVVDDSQLPKDRFSAERLKGVDSTLKIQPAELGDSAMYLCASSPPGTGLARETQYFGPGTRLLVL.

The chain has TRBV6-5 and TRBJ1-3; no clear D. In germline, CDR1 is MNHEY, CDR2 SVGAGI. This CDR3 spans 14 amino acids. Between the trimmed V and J ends, which lost 8 bases and 4 bases, there was a span of 15 bases. The CDR3 coding sequence is TGTGCCAGCGCCGCCTGGGGTTTCGGAAACACCATATATTTT. This sequence encodes CASAAWGFGNTIYF.

The CDR3 DNA sequence: TGCGCCAGCAGCACTGGGACATACGCCTACGAGCAGTACTTC. This encodes CASSTGTYAYEQYF. The chain employs TRBV5-1 and TRBJ2-7; possibly TRBD1 for D (6 bases). V lost 4 bases and J 2 bases, leaving 13 bases between the germline ends. CDR3 length: 14 amino acids. Germline CDR1 SGHRS, CDR2 YFSETQ.

The chain is built from TRBV6-5 and TRBJ2-3; D ambiguous. The CDR3 is made up of 13 amino acids. The germline gives CDR1 MNHEY, CDR2 SVGAGI. Trimming cost V 4 bases and J 0 bases, with 5 bases left between them. For the CDR3, the DNA is TGTGCCAGCAGTTCTACTAGCACAGATACGCAGTATTTT. It codes for CASSSTSTDTQYF.

This chain connects TRBV30 to TRBJ1-1; D may be TRBD1 (6 bases). Germline CDR1 GTSNPN, CDR2 SVGIG (reference sequence). V gave up 5 bases and J gave up 5 bases, with 18 bases separating them. CDR3 length: 14 residues. CDR3 loop: CAWDFSEGGTEAFF. The CDR3 nucleotides read TGTGCCTGGGACTTCAGCGAAGGGGGGACTGAAGCTTTCTTT.

The chain links TRBV5-5 to TRBJ2-1, with 7 bases aligning to TRBD2. The V gene's germline CDR1 is SGHKS and CDR2 YYEKEE (reference sequence). The V gene end was trimmed by 1 base and the J gene end by 4 bases; junction bases not matched to a gene: 8. CDR3 length: 16 amino acids. CDR3 protein: CASSLSPTREYNEQFF. CDR3 bases: TGTGCCAGCAGCTTGTCCCCGACGCGGGAGTACAATGAGCAGTTCTTC.

This chain connects TRBV18 to TRBJ1-4; D ambiguous. Deletions cut 6 bases from V and 3 bases from J, with 14 bases between. Per the germline V gene, CDR1 is KGHSH and CDR2 is LQKENI. The CDR3 length is 15 residues. The CDR3 DNA sequence: TGTGCCAGCTCCCCTGCCGGGAGGGCTAATGAAAAACTGTTTTTT. Its translation is CASSPAGRANEKLFF. Looking up the rest from reference TRBV18 and TRBJ1-4 gives the full variable domain: NAGVMQNPRHLVRRRGQEARLRCSPMKGHSHVYWYRQLPEEGLKFMVYLQKENIIDESGMPKERFSAEFPKEGPSILRIQQVVRGDSAAYFCASSPAGRANEKLFFGSGTQLSVL.

The chain links TRBV27 to TRBJ1-3; no firm D call. Germline V gene data show CDR1 as MNHEY and CDR2 as SMNVEV (reference sequence). The CDR3 loop spans 16 amino acids. V lost 5 bases to trimming and J lost 0 bases, with 14 bases between them. In nucleotides, the CDR3 is TGTGCCAGCAGTCCCTCTACCTGGAGCTCTGGAAACACCATATATTTT. Translated, it gives CASSPSTWSSGNTIYF.

The V gene is TRBV6-6, the J gene TRBJ2-5; 7 positions agree with TRBD2. V gave up 1 base and J gave up 3 bases; unmatched junction bases: 8. The CDR3 consists of 16 residues. Looked up from germline, CDR1 is MNHNY and CDR2 is SVGAGI (reference sequence). The CDR3 sequence: CASSYYPRRGEETQYF. Here the CDR3 DNA reads TGTGCCAGCAGTTACTACCCACGCCGGGGGGAAGAGACCCAGTACTTC.

The chain links TRBV6-5 to TRBJ2-7; TRBD2 matches at 7 bases. V dropped 0 bases and J dropped 4; count of bases not matched to a gene: 6. The CDR3 length is 15 residues. Germline CDR1 is MNHEY and CDR2 is SVGAGI. CDR3 DNA sequence: TGTGCCAGCAGTTACTCAGGGAGGGGTCGGTACGAGCAGTACTTC. Its translation is CASSYSGRGRYEQYF.